This T cell receptor beta chain was sequenced for a study of shared clonotypes between healthy human individuals. Whole-study findings and limits: In several donors, roughly 5.2% of naive CD4 clonotypes appeared in common. Non-shared clonotypes showed lower generation probabilities than clonotypes common to all four donors. Among the subsets, naive ones generally showed larger estimated richness than memory ones.

On this clone: Antigen: not known.

This CDR3 contains 16 residues. Germline-derived CDR1 and CDR2 are MNHEY and SMNVEV (reference sequence). Trimming took 5 bases from V and 4 from J; bases not matched to a gene: 8. As processed by the authors: ImmunoSEQ supplied junction-only sequences lacking quality scores, so filtering was different. Generated by immunoSEQ multiplex PCR, the TCRdb table keeps only in-frame clones and is missing some. The D gene and trimming were derived from the DNA, and the V and J assignments and clone size from that table. Found here are roughly 100,000 clones, approximately 70% of them singletons; the top ten hold approximately 25%.

Sequencing was done on a sample of memory CD8+ T cells sorted from blood. Regarding subset: CD45RO+ cells pooled with CCR7-negative TemRA cells. This sequence originates from a woman aged 30 to 39 in good health. This chain uses TRBV27 with TRBJ2-1, with TRBD2 matching over 10 bases. Here the CDR3 reads CASSPRTSGGYNEQFF. The CDR3, as DNA: TGTGCCAGCAGTCCCAGGACTAGCGGAGGGTACAATGAGCAGTTCTTC.